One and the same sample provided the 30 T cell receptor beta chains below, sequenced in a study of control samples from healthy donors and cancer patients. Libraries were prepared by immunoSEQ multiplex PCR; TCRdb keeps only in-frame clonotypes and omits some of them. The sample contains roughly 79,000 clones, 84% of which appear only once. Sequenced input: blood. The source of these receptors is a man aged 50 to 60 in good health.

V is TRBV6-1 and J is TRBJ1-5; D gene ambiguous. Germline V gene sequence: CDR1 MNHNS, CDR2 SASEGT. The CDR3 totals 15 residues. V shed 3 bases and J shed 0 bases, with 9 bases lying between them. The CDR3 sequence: CASSDLGYSNQPQHF. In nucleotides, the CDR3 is TGTGCCAGCAGTGACCTGGGTTATAGCAATCAGCCCCAGCATTTT.

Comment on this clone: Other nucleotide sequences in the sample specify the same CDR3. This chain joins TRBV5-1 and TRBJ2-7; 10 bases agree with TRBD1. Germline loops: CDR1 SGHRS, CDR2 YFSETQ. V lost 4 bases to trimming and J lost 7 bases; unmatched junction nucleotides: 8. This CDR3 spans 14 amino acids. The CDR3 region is CASSIGDRGREQYF. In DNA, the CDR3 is TGCGCCAGCAGCATCGGGGACAGGGGTCGGGAGCAGTACTTC.

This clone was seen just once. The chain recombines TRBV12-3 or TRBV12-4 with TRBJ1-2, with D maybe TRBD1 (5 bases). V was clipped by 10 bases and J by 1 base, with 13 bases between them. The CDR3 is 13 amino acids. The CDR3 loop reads CATLRQHNYGYTF. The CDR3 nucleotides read TGTGCCACCTTAAGACAGCATAACTATGGCTACACCTTC.

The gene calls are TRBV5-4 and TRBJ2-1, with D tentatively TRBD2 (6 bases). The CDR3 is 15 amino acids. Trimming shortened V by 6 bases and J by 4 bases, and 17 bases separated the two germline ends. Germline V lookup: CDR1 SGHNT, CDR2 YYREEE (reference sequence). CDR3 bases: TGTGCCAGCAACCTTTGGAGTGGGGGGTACAATGAGCAGTTCTTC. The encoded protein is CASNLWSGGYNEQFF. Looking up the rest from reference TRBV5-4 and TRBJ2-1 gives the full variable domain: ETGVTQSPTHLIKTRGQQVTLRCSSQSGHNTVSWYQQALGQGPQFIFQYYREEENGRGNFPPRFSGLQFPNYSSELNVNALELDDSALYLCASNLWSGGYNEQFFGPGTRLTVL.

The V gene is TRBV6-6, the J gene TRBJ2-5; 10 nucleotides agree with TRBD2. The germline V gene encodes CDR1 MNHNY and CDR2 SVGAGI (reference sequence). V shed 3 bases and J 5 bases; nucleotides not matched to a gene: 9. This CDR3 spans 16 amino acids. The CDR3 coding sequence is TGTGCCAGCAGTTATTCTAGCGGGAGTAGTATTGAGACCCAGTACTTC. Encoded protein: CASSYSSGSSIETQYF.

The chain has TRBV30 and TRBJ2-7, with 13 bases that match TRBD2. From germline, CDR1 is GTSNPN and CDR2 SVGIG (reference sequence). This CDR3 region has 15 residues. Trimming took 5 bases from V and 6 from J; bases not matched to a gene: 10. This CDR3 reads CAWGHSGLAGREQYF. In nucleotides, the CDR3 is TGTGCCTGGGGCCACTCGGGACTAGCGGGACGCGAGCAGTACTTC.

The CDR3 nucleotides are TGTGCCAGCAACTTTCGCCGGGCTCGCACGGAGACCCAGTACTTC. The encoded protein is CASNFRRARTETQYF. V usage is TRBV2 and J usage is TRBJ2-5; D gene unclear. The CDR3 totals 15 residues. Germline V CDR1 and CDR2: SNHLY, FYNNEI. Trimming took off 7 bases at V and 5 bases at J, with 20 bases between the two ends.

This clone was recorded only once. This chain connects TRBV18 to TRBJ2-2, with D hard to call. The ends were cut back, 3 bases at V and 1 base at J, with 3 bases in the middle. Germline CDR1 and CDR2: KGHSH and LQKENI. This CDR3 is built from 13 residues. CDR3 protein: CASSPLNTGELFF. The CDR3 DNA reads TGTGCCAGCTCACCTTTGAACACCGGGGAGCTGTTTTTT.

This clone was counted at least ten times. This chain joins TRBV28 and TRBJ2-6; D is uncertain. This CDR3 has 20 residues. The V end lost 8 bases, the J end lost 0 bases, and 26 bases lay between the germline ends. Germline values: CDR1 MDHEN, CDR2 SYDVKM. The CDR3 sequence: CASADSISAGRDSGANVLTF. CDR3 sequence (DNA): TGTGCCAGCGCTGACTCAATATCGGCCGGTAGGGACTCTGGGGCCAACGTCCTGACTTTC.

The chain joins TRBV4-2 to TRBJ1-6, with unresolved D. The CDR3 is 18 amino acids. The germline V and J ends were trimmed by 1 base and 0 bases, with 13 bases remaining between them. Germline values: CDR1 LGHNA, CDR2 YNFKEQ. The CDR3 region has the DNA TGTGCCAGCAGCCAAGTAGCAGCGTCGAGCTCCTATAATTCACCCCTCCACTTT. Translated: CASSQVAASSSYNSPLHF.

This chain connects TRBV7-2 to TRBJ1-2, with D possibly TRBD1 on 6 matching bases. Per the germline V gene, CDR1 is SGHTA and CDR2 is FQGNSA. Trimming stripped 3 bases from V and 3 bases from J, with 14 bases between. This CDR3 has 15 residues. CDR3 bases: TGTGCCAGCAGCTTCTACAGGGTGGAAGACTATGGCTACACCTTC. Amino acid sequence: CASSFYRVEDYGYTF.

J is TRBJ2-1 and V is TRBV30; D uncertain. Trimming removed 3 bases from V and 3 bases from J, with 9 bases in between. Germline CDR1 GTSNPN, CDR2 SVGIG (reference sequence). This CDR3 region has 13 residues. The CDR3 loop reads CAWRQINYNEQFF. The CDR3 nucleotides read TGTGCCTGGAGACAGATAAACTACAATGAGCAGTTCTTC. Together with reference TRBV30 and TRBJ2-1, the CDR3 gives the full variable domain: SQTIHQWPATLVQPVGSPLSLECTVEGTSNPNLYWYRQAAGRGLQLLFYSVGIGQISSEVPQNLSASRPQDRQFILSSKKLLLSDSGFYLCAWRQINYNEQFFGPGTRLTVL.

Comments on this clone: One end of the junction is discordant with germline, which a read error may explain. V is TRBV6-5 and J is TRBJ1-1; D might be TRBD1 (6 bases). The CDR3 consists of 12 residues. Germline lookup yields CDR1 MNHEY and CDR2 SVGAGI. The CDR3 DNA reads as TGTGCCTCAAAAAGGGGGAACACTGGAGCTTTCTTT. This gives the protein CASKRGNTGAFF.

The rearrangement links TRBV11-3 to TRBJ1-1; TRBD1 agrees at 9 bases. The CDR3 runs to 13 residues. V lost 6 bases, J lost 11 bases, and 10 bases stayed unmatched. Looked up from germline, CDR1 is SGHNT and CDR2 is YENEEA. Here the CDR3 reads CASRKGQGGGAFF. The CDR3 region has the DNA TGTGCCAGCAGAAAGGGACAGGGAGGAGGGGCTTTCTTT.

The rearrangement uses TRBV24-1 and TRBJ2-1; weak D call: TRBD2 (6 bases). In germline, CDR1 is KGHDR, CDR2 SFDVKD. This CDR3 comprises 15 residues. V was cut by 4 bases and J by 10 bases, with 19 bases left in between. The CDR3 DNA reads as TGTGCCACCAGTGAGTCGACTAGAGGGTTTTGGGAGCAGTTCTTC. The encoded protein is CATSESTRGFWEQFF.

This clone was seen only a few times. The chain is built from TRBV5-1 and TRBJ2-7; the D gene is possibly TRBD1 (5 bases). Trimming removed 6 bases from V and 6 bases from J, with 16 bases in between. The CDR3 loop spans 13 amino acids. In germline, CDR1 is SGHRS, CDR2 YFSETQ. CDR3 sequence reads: CASKPSQGIEQYF. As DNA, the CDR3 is TGCGCCAGCAAACCCAGTCAGGGTATCGAGCAGTACTTC.

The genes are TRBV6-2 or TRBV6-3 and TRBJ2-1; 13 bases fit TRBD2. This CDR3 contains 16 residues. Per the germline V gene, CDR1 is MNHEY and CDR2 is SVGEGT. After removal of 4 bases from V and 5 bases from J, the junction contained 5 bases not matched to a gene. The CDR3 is CASSFRGLAGNNEQFF. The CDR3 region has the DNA TGTGCCAGCAGTTTCCGGGGACTAGCGGGAAACAATGAGCAGTTCTTC.

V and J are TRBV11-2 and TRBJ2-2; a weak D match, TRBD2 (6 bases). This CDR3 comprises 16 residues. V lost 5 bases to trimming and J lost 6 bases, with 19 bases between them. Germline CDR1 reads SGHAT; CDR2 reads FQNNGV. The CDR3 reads CASSPTGTFWSGELFF. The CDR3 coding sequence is TGTGCCAGCAGCCCGACCGGGACTTTTTGGTCCGGGGAGCTGTTTTTT.

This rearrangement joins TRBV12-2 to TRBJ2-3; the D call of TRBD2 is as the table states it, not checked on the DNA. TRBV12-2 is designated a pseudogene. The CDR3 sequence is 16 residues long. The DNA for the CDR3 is TGTGCAAGTCGCCAAATACTAGCGGCTGGGGAAGATACGCAGTATTTT. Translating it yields CASRQILAAGEDTQYF.

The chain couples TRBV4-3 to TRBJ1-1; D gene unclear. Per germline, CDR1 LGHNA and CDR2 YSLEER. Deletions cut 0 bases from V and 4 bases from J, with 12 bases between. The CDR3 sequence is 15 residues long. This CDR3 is CASSQDSWSGTEAFF. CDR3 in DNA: TGCGCCAGCAGCCAAGATTCTTGGAGTGGCACTGAAGCTTTCTTT.

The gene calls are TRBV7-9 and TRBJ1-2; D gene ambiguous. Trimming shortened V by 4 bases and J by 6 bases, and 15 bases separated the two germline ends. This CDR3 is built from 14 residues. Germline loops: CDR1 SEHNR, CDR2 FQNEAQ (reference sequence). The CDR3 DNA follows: TGTGCCAGCAGCTCCTACTCGGGAGCGGATGGCTACACCTTC. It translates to CASSSYSGADGYTF.

For the CDR3, the DNA is TGTGCCAGCAGCCAAGGGGTAGGGGGAAAGCCCCAGCATTTT. It codes for CASSQGVGGKPQHF. This chain connects TRBV3-1 (or the pseudogene TRBV3-2) to TRBJ1-5; D perhaps matches TRBD1 (6 bases). Germline V gene lookup returns CDR1 LGHDT and CDR2 YNNKEL (reference sequence). V was shortened by 1 base and J by 8 bases, with 12 bases between the two germline ends. The CDR3 has 14 amino acids.

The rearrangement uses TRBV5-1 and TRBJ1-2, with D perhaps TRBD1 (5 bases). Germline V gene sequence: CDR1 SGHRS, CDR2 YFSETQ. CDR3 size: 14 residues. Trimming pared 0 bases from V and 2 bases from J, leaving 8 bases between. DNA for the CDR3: TGCGCCAGCAGCTTGGGTGGGGCCAACTATGGCTACACCTTC. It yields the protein CASSLGGANYGYTF.

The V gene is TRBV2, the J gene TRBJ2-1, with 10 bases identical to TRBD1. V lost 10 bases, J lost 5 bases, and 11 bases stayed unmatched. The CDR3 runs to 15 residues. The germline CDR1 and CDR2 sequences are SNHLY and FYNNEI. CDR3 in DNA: TGTGCCATTGCCGTAGGGACAGGGGCCCACAATGAGCAGTTCTTC. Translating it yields CAIAVGTGAHNEQFF.

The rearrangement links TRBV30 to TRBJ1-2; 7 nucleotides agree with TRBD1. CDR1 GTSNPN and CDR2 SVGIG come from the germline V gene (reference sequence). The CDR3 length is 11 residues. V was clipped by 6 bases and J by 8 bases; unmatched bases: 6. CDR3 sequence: CACGQAGGYTF. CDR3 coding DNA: TGTGCCTGCGGACAGGCGGGAGGCTACACCTTC.

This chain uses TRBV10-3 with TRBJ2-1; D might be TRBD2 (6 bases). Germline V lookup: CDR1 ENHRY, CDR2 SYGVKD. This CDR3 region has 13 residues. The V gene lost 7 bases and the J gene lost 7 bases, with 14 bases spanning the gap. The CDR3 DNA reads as TGTGCCATCACGGCGGGAAATTGGAATGAGCAGTTCTTC. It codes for CAITAGNWNEQFF.

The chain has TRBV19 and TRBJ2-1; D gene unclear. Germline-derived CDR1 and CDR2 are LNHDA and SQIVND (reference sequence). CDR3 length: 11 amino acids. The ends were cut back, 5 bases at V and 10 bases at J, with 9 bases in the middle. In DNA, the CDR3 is TGTGCCAGTAGTGAAAATTGGGAGCAGTTCTTC. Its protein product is CASSENWEQFF.

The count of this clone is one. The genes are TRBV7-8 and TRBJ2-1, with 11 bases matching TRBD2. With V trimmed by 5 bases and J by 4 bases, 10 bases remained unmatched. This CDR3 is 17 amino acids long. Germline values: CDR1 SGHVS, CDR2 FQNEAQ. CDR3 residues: CASSLILAGGRYNEQFF. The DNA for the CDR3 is TGTGCCAGCAGCCTAATCTTAGCGGGAGGGAGGTACAATGAGCAGTTCTTC.

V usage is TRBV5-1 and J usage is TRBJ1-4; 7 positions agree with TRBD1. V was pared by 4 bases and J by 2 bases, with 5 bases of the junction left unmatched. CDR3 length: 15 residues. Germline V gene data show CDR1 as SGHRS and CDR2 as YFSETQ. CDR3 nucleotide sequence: TGCGCCAGCAGCCCCAGGGGACAGACTAATGAAAAACTGTTTTTT. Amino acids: CASSPRGQTNEKLFF.

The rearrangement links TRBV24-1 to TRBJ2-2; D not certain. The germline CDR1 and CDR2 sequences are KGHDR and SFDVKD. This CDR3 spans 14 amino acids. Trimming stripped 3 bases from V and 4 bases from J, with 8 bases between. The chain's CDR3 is CATSDKITTGELFF. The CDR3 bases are TGTGCCACCAGTGATAAAATCACCACCGGGGAGCTGTTTTTT.